Below are 20 T cell receptor beta chains sequenced from a single sample in a study of OX40 agonist ivuxolimab in advanced cancers. The data were produced by immunoSEQ multiplex PCR, yet TCRdb's version contains in-frame clones alone and is incomplete. The sample has 30,000 to 45,000 clones, 74% seen once. This specimen consisted of CD4+ or CD8+ T cells sorted from blood, obtained in a trial of the OX40 agonist ivuxolimab. These receptors came from an adult with an advanced solid tumor such as melanoma, head and neck, liver or kidney cancer.

V usage is TRBV6-1 and J usage is TRBJ2-5; 7 nucleotides line up with TRBD1. Germline V gene sequence: CDR1 MNHNS, CDR2 SASEGT. V was pared by 4 bases and J by 2 bases, with 7 bases of the junction left unmatched. This CDR3 has 15 residues. The CDR3 DNA is TGTGCCAGCAGTGGTAAACGCAGGGGGCAAGAGACCCAGTACTTC. Its translation: CASSGKRRGQETQYF.

The J gene is TRBJ1-5, the V gene TRBV7-2; D is uncertain. Germline values: CDR1 SGHTA, CDR2 FQGNSA. The germline V and J ends were trimmed by 5 bases and 0 bases, with 8 bases remaining between them. There are 14 residues in the CDR3. CDR3 region: CASSGPNSNQPQHF. In nucleotides, the CDR3 is TGTGCCAGCAGCGGACCGAATAGCAATCAGCCCCAGCATTTT.

The gene calls are TRBV6-5 and TRBJ1-2; no firm D call. CDR1 is MNHEY, CDR2 SVGAGI, per germline. CDR3 length equals 13 residues. V lost 5 bases, J lost 1 base, and 8 bases lay in between. The CDR3 sequence is CASSLQSNYGYTF. The CDR3 DNA reads TGTGCCAGCAGTCTACAGAGTAACTATGGCTACACCTTC.

Of note for this clone: This same CDR3 is encoded by further DNA sequences in the sample. This chain uses TRBV30 with TRBJ1-1, with D hard to call. The CDR3 contains 13 residues. Germline CDR1 and CDR2: GTSNPN and SVGIG (reference sequence). Deletions cut 0 bases from V and 1 base from J, with 6 bases between. The CDR3 loop reads CAWSVGQNTEAFF. CDR3 bases: TGTGCCTGGAGTGTAGGGCAGAACACTGAAGCTTTCTTT.

The chain is built from TRBV29-1 and TRBJ1-2; 11 nucleotides align to TRBD1. With 2 bases clipped from V and 3 bases from J, the junction kept 2 bases outside the gene matches. This CDR3 has 14 amino acids. Germline CDR1 SQVTM, CDR2 ANQGSEA. CDR3 sequence (DNA): TGCAGCGTTGAAACGGGACAGGGGGACTATGGCTACACCTTC. This translates into CSVETGQGDYGYTF.

The table lists this clone with a count of one. The chain uses TRBV30 and TRBJ1-1, with a possible D match to TRBD1 (5 bases). Germline V gene lookup returns CDR1 GTSNPN and CDR2 SVGIG (reference sequence). There are 11 residues in the CDR3. V was cut by 4 bases and J by 3 bases, with 6 bases left in between. This CDR3 is CAWTGYTEAFF. As DNA, the CDR3 is TGTGCCTGGACAGGGTACACTGAAGCTTTCTTT.

The chain links TRBV7-9 to TRBJ2-7; 11 bases match TRBD1. V was pared by 5 bases and J by 0 bases, with 3 bases of the junction left unmatched. Germline V lookup: CDR1 SEHNR, CDR2 FQNEAQ (reference sequence). The CDR3 has 15 residues. The CDR3, as DNA: TGTGCCAGCAGCGCGGGACAGGGGGGCTCCTACGAGCAGTACTTC. Translated, it gives CASSAGQGGSYEQYF. Together with reference TRBV7-9 and TRBJ2-7, the CDR3 gives the full variable domain: DTGVSQNPRHKITKRGQNVTFRCDPISEHNRLYWYRQTLGQGPEFLTYFQNEAQLEKSRLLSDRFSAERPKGSFSTLEIQRTEQGDSAMYLCASSAGQGGSYEQYFGPGTRLTVT.

This rearrangement joins TRBV27 to TRBJ2-7; the D gene is possibly TRBD1 (5 bases). V lost 5 bases to trimming and J lost 0 bases, with 8 bases between them. This CDR3 is built from 13 residues. Germline CDR1 reads MNHEY; CDR2 reads SMNVEV (reference sequence). CDR3 region: CASSIRVSYEQYF. The CDR3 DNA is TGTGCCAGCAGTATCAGGGTCTCCTACGAGCAGTACTTC.

The gene calls are TRBV5-1 and TRBJ2-1; 11 positions match TRBD2. Germline V gene lookup returns CDR1 SGHRS and CDR2 YFSETQ. This CDR3 is built from 16 residues. The V and J ends lost 0 bases and 4 bases, in that order; junction bases with no gene match: 3. The CDR3 loop is CASSLGLAGGYNEQFF. The CDR3 coding sequence is TGCGCCAGCAGCTTGGGGCTAGCGGGGGGATACAATGAGCAGTTCTTC.

The V gene is TRBV2, the J gene TRBJ2-7; D ambiguous. The germline V gene encodes CDR1 SNHLY and CDR2 FYNNEI. Between the trimmed V and J ends, which lost 3 bases and 0 bases, there was a span of 12 bases. The CDR3 spans 15 residues. CDR3 DNA sequence: TGTGCCAGCAGTGACATCGCAAGTAGCTCCTACGAGCAGTACTTC. Translated, it gives CASSDIASSSYEQYF.

J is TRBJ1-5 and V is TRBV4-1, with D unresolved. The CDR3 extends over 13 amino acids. Germline CDR1 and CDR2: MGHRA and YSYEKL. Deletions cut 6 bases from V and 6 bases from J, with 12 bases between. CDR3 sequence: CASSFGVGQPQHF. CDR3 coding DNA: TGCGCCAGCAGTTTCGGGGTGGGTCAGCCCCAGCATTTT.

V usage is TRBV5-1 and J usage is TRBJ2-5; 7 bases match TRBD1. The CDR3 has 14 residues. The V gene end was trimmed by 6 bases and the J gene end by 2 bases; junction bases not matched to a gene: 7. Germline-derived CDR1 and CDR2 are SGHRS and YFSETQ. CDR3 coding DNA: TGCGCCAGCACGAGACAGGGCGGGCAAGAGACCCAGTACTTC. Translation gives CASTRQGGQETQYF.

The V and J genes are TRBV5-1 and TRBJ1-1; 7 bases map to TRBD1. J gave up 1 base and V 4 bases, and 10 bases lay outside the gene matches. CDR1 and CDR2 from the germline V gene are SGHRS and YFSETQ. The CDR3 is 16 residues long. The CDR3 region has the DNA TGCGCCAGCAGCCAAGGACAGGCTGGGGGGAACACTGAAGCTTTCTTT. This sequence encodes CASSQGQAGGNTEAFF.

V usage is TRBV29-1 and J usage is TRBJ1-1; D is unresolved. Per germline, CDR1 SQVTM and CDR2 ANQGSEA. The CDR3 has 11 residues. Between the trimmed V and J ends, which lost 7 bases and 5 bases, there was a span of 11 bases. For the CDR3, the DNA is TGCAGCGCCCGGCGGGTAACTGAAGCTTTCTTT. Its protein is CSARRVTEAFF.

The table lists this clone with many counts. The gene calls are TRBV2 and TRBJ2-1; a possible D gene is TRBD1 (9 bases). V dropped 8 bases and J dropped 7 bases, with 21 bases sitting between them. The germline gives CDR1 SNHLY, CDR2 FYNNEI. The length of the CDR3 is 15 residues. The DNA of the CDR3 is TGTGCCAGCCGGGAGGGCTTCGGGACAGGGAATGAGCAGTTCTTC. Translated: CASREGFGTGNEQFF. Full variable domain (rest looked up from reference TRBV2 and TRBJ2-1): EPEVTQTPSHQVTQMGQEVILRCVPISNHLYFYWYRQILGQKVEFLVSFYNNEISEKSEIFDDQFSVERPDGSNFTLKIRSTKLEDSAMYFCASREGFGTGNEQFFGPGTRLTVL.

This clone occurred a few times. The chain is built from TRBV9 and TRBJ2-2, with 9 nucleotides matching TRBD2. The germline gives CDR1 SGDLS, CDR2 YYNGEE. The length of the CDR3 is 16 residues. The J segment lost 5 bases and the V segment lost 0 bases, leaving 5 bases of the junction unmatched. In DNA form, the CDR3 reads TGTGCCAGCAGCGTAGGGCAGCGGGGGGAAACCGGGGAGCTGTTTTTT. Translated: CASSVGQRGETGELFF.

This clone was seen a few times. This chain links TRBV9 with TRBJ2-1, with 8 bases fitting TRBD1. Germline lookup yields CDR1 SGDLS and CDR2 YYNGEE. Trimming took 4 bases from V and 10 from J; bases not matched to a gene: 7. CDR3 length: 13 amino acids. The CDR3 here is CASSLGTGPEQFF. CDR3 DNA: TGTGCCAGCAGCCTTGGGACAGGTCCAGAGCAGTTCTTC.

The chain combines TRBV2 with TRBJ1-6, with no clear D. Per germline, CDR1 SNHLY and CDR2 FYNNEI. Deletions cut 2 bases from V and 10 bases from J, with 6 bases between. This CDR3 region has 12 residues. CDR3 amino acids: CASSEPPSPLHF. The CDR3 DNA follows: TGTGCCAGCAGTGAACCCCCCTCACCCCTCCACTTT.

There are a few counts of this clone. The chain has TRBV28 and TRBJ2-2; TRBD1 agrees at 10 bases. From germline, CDR1 is MDHEN and CDR2 SYDVKM. V lost 8 bases, J lost 6 bases, and 6 bases stayed unmatched. The CDR3 consists of 14 residues. CDR3 protein: CASRGTGESGELFF. CDR3 sequence (DNA): TGTGCCAGCCGTGGGACAGGGGAATCCGGGGAGCTGTTTTTT.

As for this clone: Other DNA sequences in the same sample also yield this CDR3. The chain combines TRBV28 with TRBJ2-7; the D gene is possibly TRBD1 (6 bases). CDR3 length: 13 residues. V was pared by 2 bases and J by 2 bases, with 7 bases between. CDR1 MDHEN and CDR2 SYDVKM come from the germline V gene. The CDR3 protein is CASSLGGPYEQYF. The DNA for the CDR3 is TGTGCCAGCAGTTTAGGGGGCCCCTACGAGCAGTACTTC.